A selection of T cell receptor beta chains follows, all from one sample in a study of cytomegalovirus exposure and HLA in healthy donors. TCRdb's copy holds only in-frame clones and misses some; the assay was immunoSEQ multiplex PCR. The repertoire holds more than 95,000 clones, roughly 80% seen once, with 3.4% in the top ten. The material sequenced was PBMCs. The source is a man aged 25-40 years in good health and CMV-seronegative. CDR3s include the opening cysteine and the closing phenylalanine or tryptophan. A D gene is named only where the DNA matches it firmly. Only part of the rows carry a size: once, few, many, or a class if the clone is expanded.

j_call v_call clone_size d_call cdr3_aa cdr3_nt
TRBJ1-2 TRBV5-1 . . CASSLAGRLSRGYTF TGCGCCAGCAGCTTGGCCGGGAGGCTCAGCAGGGGCTACACCTTC
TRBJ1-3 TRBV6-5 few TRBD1 CASRSTGDYGNTIYF TGTGCCAGCAGATCAACAGGGGATTACGGAAACACCATATATTTT
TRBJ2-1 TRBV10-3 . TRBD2 CAITPREADNEQFF TGTGCCATCACGCCGCGGGAGGCTGACAATGAGCAGTTCTTC
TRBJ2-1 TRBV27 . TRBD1 CASNRGLGEQFF TGTGCCAGCAACAGGGGGTTAGGTGAGCAGTTCTTC
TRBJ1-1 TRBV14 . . CASSQVWPNTEAFF TGTGCCAGCAGCCAAGTATGGCCGAACACTGAAGCTTTCTTT
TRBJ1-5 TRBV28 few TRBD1 CASSLWTGNNQPQHF TGTGCCAGCAGTCTATGGACAGGCAATAATCAGCCCCAGCATTTT
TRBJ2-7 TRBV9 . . CASSGGPGISPEQYF TGTGCCAGCAGCGGAGGCCCGGGGATAAGTCCCGAGCAGTACTTC
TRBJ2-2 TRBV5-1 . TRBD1 CASSLGTGVGELFF TGCGCCAGCAGCTTGGGGACAGGGGTCGGGGAGCTGTTTTTT
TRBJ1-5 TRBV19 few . CASSITFSNQPQHF TGTGCCAGTAGTATTACATTTAGCAATCAGCCCCAGCATTTT
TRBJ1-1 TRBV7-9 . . CASSVRGGRDTEAFF TGTGCCAGCAGCGTACGGGGGGGTCGGGACACTGAAGCTTTCTTT
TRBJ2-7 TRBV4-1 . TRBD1 CASSQDRDRGYEQYF TGCGCCAGCAGCCAAGATCGGGACAGGGGTTACGAGCAGTACTTC
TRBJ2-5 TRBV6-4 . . CASSRQHQETQYF TGTGCCAGCAGCCGACAGCACCAAGAGACCCAGTACTTC
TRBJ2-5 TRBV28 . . CASSSDSAQTQYF TGTGCCAGCAGTTCTGACTCCGCCCAGACCCAGTACTTC
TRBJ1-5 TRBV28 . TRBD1 CASSSPKDRVTDSNQPQHF TGTGCCAGCAGTTCACCCAAAGACAGGGTTACGGATAGCAATCAGCCCCAGCATTTT